This T cell receptor (beta chain) is from a study of CD8+ T cells in alopecia areata. About the study: The protocol delivered tofacitinib for 6 to 18 months, then withdrew it for 6 months.

TCR sequencing used cDNA made by reverse transcription of extracted RNA. Method: immunoSEQ multiplex PCR; TCRdb's copy keeps in-frame clones and lacks some. In the table there are 120,000 or so clones, around 58% of which are singletons. Documented treatment: oral pan-JAK inhibitor, 5-10 mg twice daily. From germline, CDR1 is SEHNR and CDR2 FQNEAQ (reference sequence). CDR3 length: 19 amino acids. V was trimmed by 1 base and J by 0 bases, leaving 16 bases between them. The TCR was taken from a human donor with alopecia areata. The gene calls are TRBV7-9 and TRBJ2-6; D is possibly TRBD1 (6 bases). Sequences were derived from CD8+ T cells sorted from blood, sampled at week 4, from a patient treated with tofacitinib. CDR3 in amino acids: CASSLVRQAENSGANVLTF. The CDR3 DNA reads TGTGCCAGCAGCTTAGTTCGACAGGCAGAGAACTCTGGGGCCAACGTCCTGACTTTC.